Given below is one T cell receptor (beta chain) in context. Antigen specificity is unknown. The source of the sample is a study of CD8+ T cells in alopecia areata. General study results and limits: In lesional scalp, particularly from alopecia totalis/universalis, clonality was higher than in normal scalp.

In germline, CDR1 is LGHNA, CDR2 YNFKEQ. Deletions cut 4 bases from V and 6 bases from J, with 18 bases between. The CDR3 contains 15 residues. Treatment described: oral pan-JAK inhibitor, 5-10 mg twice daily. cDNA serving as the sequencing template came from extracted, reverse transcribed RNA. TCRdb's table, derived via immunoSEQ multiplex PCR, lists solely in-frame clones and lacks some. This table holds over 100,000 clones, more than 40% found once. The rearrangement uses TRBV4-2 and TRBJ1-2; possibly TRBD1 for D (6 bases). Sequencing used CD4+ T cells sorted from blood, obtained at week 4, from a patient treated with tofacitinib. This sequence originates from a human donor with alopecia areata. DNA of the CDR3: TGTGCCAGCAGCCGCGGTCGGGGGCGCGTTAATGGCTACACCTTC. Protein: CASSRGRGRVNGYTF.